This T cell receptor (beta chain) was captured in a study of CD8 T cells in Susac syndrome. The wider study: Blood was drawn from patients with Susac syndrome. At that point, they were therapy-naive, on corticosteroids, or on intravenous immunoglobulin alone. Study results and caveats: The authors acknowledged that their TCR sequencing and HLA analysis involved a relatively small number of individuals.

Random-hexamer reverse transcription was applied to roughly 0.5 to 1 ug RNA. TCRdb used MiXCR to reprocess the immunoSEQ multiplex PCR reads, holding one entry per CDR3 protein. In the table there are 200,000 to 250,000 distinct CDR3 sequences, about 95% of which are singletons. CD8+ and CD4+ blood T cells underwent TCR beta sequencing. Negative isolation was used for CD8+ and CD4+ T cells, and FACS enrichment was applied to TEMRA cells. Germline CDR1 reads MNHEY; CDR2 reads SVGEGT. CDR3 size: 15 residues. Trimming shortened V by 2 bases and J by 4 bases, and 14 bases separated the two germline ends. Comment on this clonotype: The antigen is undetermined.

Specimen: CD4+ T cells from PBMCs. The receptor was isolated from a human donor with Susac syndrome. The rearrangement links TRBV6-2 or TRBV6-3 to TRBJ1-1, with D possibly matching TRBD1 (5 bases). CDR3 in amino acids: CASSYRGGVVTEAFF. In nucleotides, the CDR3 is TGTGCCAGCAGTTACAGGGGAGGGGTCGTCACTGAAGCTTTCTTT.